A single count supports the clone carrying this T cell receptor beta chain. Sequencing was performed with immunoSEQ multiplex PCR; in TCRdb, only in-frame clones are kept and a portion is missing. The data show a few hundred thousand clones, roughly 85% seen once. Germline V lookup: CDR1 LGHNA, CDR2 YSLEER. This CDR3 comprises 15 residues. Germline trimming cut 1 base from V and 1 base from J; bases unmatched to any gene: 3. The data originate from a study of blood T cell repertoires in COVID-19. At the level of the study: Samples representing acute and convalescent COVID-19 were sourced from the United States, Italy and Spain.

The sequence derives from a woman in her 70s with COVID-19, enrolled during active disease. The V call is TRBV4-3, the J call TRBJ2-7, with 8 bases identical to TRBD1. Sequencing was done on a sample of peripheral blood. The CDR3: CASSQGRTGSYEQYF. The DNA for the CDR3 is TGCGCCAGCAGCCAAGGCCGGACAGGGTCCTACGAGCAGTACTTC.